Listed here are 20 T cell receptor beta chains from one sample, sequenced in a study of T-cell memory formation after mild COVID-19. Via MiXCR, TCRdb re-called the 5' RACE reads, giving one row per CDR3 protein. The sample contains roughly 240,000 distinct CDR3 sequences, 15% to 17% of which appear only once. Material: PBMCs or a T cell subset sorted from them (not recorded which). The receptors stem from an adult woman who had mild COVID-19 (a few samples of this study predate the infection). Cell type and time point are not known.

This clonotype was seen only a few times. This chain connects TRBV4-1 to TRBJ1-1; 10 nucleotides agree with TRBD1. Unmatched junction bases numbered 5, after V lost 3 bases and J lost 7 bases. The CDR3 is made up of 14 amino acids. The germline V gene has CDR1 MGHRA and CDR2 YSYEKL. In DNA form, the CDR3 reads TGCGCCAGCAGCCAGGGACAGGGGCTAGTTGAAGCTTTCTTT. Protein product: CASSQGQGLVEAFF.

The V and J genes are TRBV20-1 and TRBJ2-7; TRBD1 is a possible D gene (6 bases). This CDR3 region has 15 residues. V was cut by 2 bases and J by 3 bases, with 17 bases left in between. From germline, CDR1 is DFQATT and CDR2 SNEGSKA (reference sequence). CDR3 DNA: TGCAGTGCTAGAATCCCTCAGGGGAGCCTCTACGAGCAGTACTTC. This gives the protein CSARIPQGSLYEQYF.

A few counts support this clonotype. The chain is built from TRBV12-5 and TRBJ2-1; 8 bases fit TRBD2. V lost 1 base to trimming and J lost 9 bases; unmatched junction nucleotides: 2. The CDR3 loop spans 13 amino acids. CDR1 LGHNT and CDR2 FRNRAP come from the germline V gene. The CDR3 DNA reads TGTGCTAGTGGTTTGGATCGGGAGGGTGAGCAGTTCTTC. It encodes CASGLDREGEQFF.

This clonotype was found a few times. The chain carries TRBV27 and TRBJ1-3; D not certain. The germline CDR1 and CDR2 sequences are MNHEY and SMNVEV (reference sequence). The CDR3 loop spans 14 amino acids. The V end was cut by 6 bases, the J end by 2 bases, with 11 bases between. The CDR3 loop reads CASSPGFAGNTIYF. The CDR3 DNA reads as TGTGCCAGCAGCCCGGGATTTGCTGGAAACACCATATATTTT.

The rearrangement uses TRBV25-1 and TRBJ2-1; no firm D call. The V gene lost 3 bases and the J gene lost 0 bases, with 12 bases spanning the gap. CDR3 size: 16 residues. Looked up from germline, CDR1 is MGHDK and CDR2 is SYGVNS. The CDR3 nucleotides are TGTGCCAGCAGTGATTTGGGCGGTAGCTCCTACAATGAGCAGTTCTTC. Translation gives CASSDLGGSSYNEQFF.

The sample holds a few counts of this clonotype. This chain joins TRBV10-3 and TRBJ2-7; TRBD1 might be the D (5 bases). This CDR3 region has 12 residues. Germline V CDR1 and CDR2: ENHRY, SYGVKD. V was pared by 3 bases and J by 3 bases, with 6 bases between. The CDR3 spells CAISDQGYEQYF. CDR3 in DNA: TGTGCCATCAGTGATCAGGGCTACGAGCAGTACTTC.

V gene TRBV6-6 combines with J gene TRBJ2-7; TRBD2 might be the D (6 bases). The V gene lost 5 bases and the J gene lost 3 bases, with 20 bases spanning the gap. The CDR3 length is 16 residues. Per the germline V gene, CDR1 is MNHNY and CDR2 is SVGAGI (reference sequence). DNA for the CDR3: TGTGCCAGCAGTCCCCCCCCTGGGCGGAGGGACTACGAGCAGTACTTC. This codes for CASSPPPGRRDYEQYF.

V usage is TRBV7-3 and J usage is TRBJ1-1; D gene unclear. V dropped 2 bases and J dropped 1 base, with 5 bases sitting between them. Per the germline V gene, CDR1 is SGHTA and CDR2 is FQGTGA. The CDR3 has 13 residues. DNA of the CDR3: TGTGCCAGCAGCTTACAGTCGAACACTGAAGCTTTCTTT. This codes for CASSLQSNTEAFF.

This clonotype has only a few counts. This chain connects TRBV7-3 to TRBJ2-3; 10 positions agree with TRBD2. The CDR3 is made up of 16 amino acids. V lost 3 bases to trimming and J lost 2 bases; unmatched junction nucleotides: 5. CDR1 SGHTA and CDR2 FQGTGA come from the germline V gene. The CDR3 loop is CASSFLLAGITDTQYF. CDR3 nucleotide sequence: TGTGCCAGCAGCTTTTTACTAGCGGGGATCACAGATACGCAGTATTTT.

The chain links TRBV27 to TRBJ2-7, with a possible D match to TRBD2 (7 bases). The V gene's germline CDR1 is MNHEY and CDR2 SMNVEV (reference sequence). This CDR3 comprises 15 residues. Deletions cut 6 bases from V and 3 bases from J, with 18 bases between. CDR3 in amino acids: CASRTNSGGHYEQYF. CDR3 nucleotide sequence: TGTGCCAGCAGAACCAACTCGGGGGGCCACTACGAGCAGTACTTC.

This clonotype was observed at least ten times. The J gene is TRBJ2-6, the V gene TRBV7-3; a possible D gene is TRBD1 (5 bases). The CDR3 runs to 15 residues. Germline assignment: CDR1 SGHTA and CDR2 FQGTGA. Trimming took 1 base from V and 3 from J, leaving 7 bases between them. In nucleotides, the CDR3 is TGTGCCAGCAGCTTAAGGGGCGGTGGGGCCAACGTCCTGACTTTC. Its protein product is CASSLRGGGANVLTF.

This chain links TRBV12-3 or TRBV12-4 with TRBJ1-2; D is unclear. This CDR3 is 12 amino acids long. Deletions cut 4 bases from V and 4 bases from J, with 7 bases between. The CDR3 protein is CASSYQPYGYTF. CDR3 DNA: TGTGCCAGCAGTTACCAACCCTATGGCTACACCTTC.

The chain employs TRBV12-3 or TRBV12-4 and TRBJ2-7; D is undetermined. This CDR3 spans 13 amino acids. The ends were cut back, 6 bases at V and 2 bases at J, with 11 bases in the middle. CDR3 bases: TGTGCCAGCAGACAGACTTTAACCTACGAGCAGTACTTC. It specifies CASRQTLTYEQYF.

This clonotype was detected a few times. The rearrangement joins TRBV7-8 to TRBJ2-1, with D possibly being TRBD2 (6 bases). Per the germline V gene, CDR1 is SGHVS and CDR2 is FQNEAQ. This CDR3 spans 15 amino acids. The V end was cut by 6 bases, the J end by 4 bases, with 16 bases between. The chain's CDR3 is CASRARAGGYNEQFF. The CDR3 region has the DNA TGTGCCAGCAGGGCGAGAGCGGGTGGATACAATGAGCAGTTCTTC.

This clonotype showed up just a few times. The genes are TRBV4-3 and TRBJ2-2, with a possible D match to TRBD1 (6 bases). The length of the CDR3 is 14 residues. Looked up from germline, CDR1 is LGHNA and CDR2 is YSLEER. With 4 bases removed from V and 6 bases from J, the gap between germline ends came to 12 bases. The CDR3 sequence is CASSLSRGPGELFF. In DNA form, the CDR3 reads TGCGCCAGCAGCCTCAGCAGGGGACCCGGGGAGCTGTTTTTT.

This clonotype turned up a few times. The J gene is TRBJ2-7, the V gene TRBV7-9; no clear D. The CDR3 totals 17 residues. Germline V gene sequence: CDR1 SEHNR, CDR2 FQNEAQ (reference sequence). V was cut by 0 bases and J by 0 bases, with 15 bases left in between. The CDR3 reads CASSLAKGSQSSYEQYF. The CDR3 bases are TGTGCCAGCAGCTTAGCGAAGGGATCGCAGAGCTCCTACGAGCAGTACTTC.

The chain links TRBV3-1 to TRBJ1-1; no clear D gene. This CDR3 has 12 amino acids. Germline CDR1 is LGHDT and CDR2 is YNNKEL (reference sequence). Trimming shortened V by 0 bases and J by 11 bases, and 10 bases separated the two germline ends. This CDR3 reads CASSQEGSGAFF. As DNA, the CDR3 is TGTGCCAGCAGCCAAGAAGGGTCTGGGGCTTTCTTT.

This clonotype was counted at least ten times. The J gene is TRBJ2-1, the V gene TRBV7-3; D possibly corresponds to TRBD2 (6 bases). V was cut by 5 bases and J by 4 bases, with 9 bases left in between. The CDR3 length is 13 residues. Per germline, CDR1 SGHTA and CDR2 FQGTGA. CDR3 nucleotides: TGTGCCAGCAGCGACGGGACTTACAATGAGCAGTTCTTC. Protein: CASSDGTYNEQFF.

The chain couples TRBV7-9 to TRBJ2-5, with D unresolved. Germline CDR1 SEHNR, CDR2 FQNEAQ (reference sequence). The V gene lost 2 bases and the J gene lost 5 bases, with 6 bases spanning the gap. The CDR3 totals 12 residues. The CDR3 sequence: CASSLHGETQYF. In DNA, the CDR3 is TGTGCCAGCAGCTTACACGGGGAGACCCAGTACTTC.

In its sample, this clonotype was seen a few times. The CDR3 DNA sequence: TGCGCCAGCAGCCTGACGGGTGCTGAAGCTTTCTTT. Encoded protein: CASSLTGAEAFF. The J gene is TRBJ1-1, the V gene TRBV5-1; D is unclear. This CDR3 is built from 12 residues. The V gene's germline CDR1 is SGHRS and CDR2 YFSETQ. V dropped 4 bases and J dropped 6 bases, with 10 bases sitting between them.